This record concerns one T cell receptor beta chain sequence. The CDR3 has 14 residues. V gave up 5 bases and J gave up 4 bases; unmatched junction bases: 5. Germline V lookup: CDR1 SEHNR, CDR2 FQNEAQ (reference sequence). The data originate from a study of T-cell reconstitution after alpha-beta-depleted transplantation in children. A TCRbeta library incorporating unique molecular identifiers was prepared. TCRdb processed the PCR reads anew with MiXCR; each CDR3 protein has one entry. The table includes 360,000 or so distinct CDR3 sequences, just over 20% detected once. The material was PBMCs from the stem cell graft donor, obtained from the stem cell graft. This chain links TRBV7-9 with TRBJ1-2; 9 bases map to TRBD1. The origin of this receptor is a human donor who donated a stem cell graft to a child with acute myeloid leukemia. The CDR3: CASSNRDRAYGYTF. In DNA, the CDR3 is TGTGCCAGCAGCAACCGGGACAGGGCCTATGGCTACACCTTC.